This T cell receptor (beta chain) derives from a study of shared clonotypes between healthy human individuals. Findings and limits, study-wide: Despite large depth, sorted-subset datasets appeared incompletely sequenced.

Trimming pared 2 bases from V and 4 bases from J, leaving 11 bases between. The CDR3 is 14 amino acids. CDR1 and CDR2 from the germline V gene are SGHTA and FQGTGA. Comments on this clone: The antigen remains undetermined.

The study drew all its donors from Caucasian adults living in Nashville, Tennessee. Approximately 30,000 T cell genomes (roughly 190 ng DNA) went into each sorted-subset replicate. Only in-frame clones appear in the TCRdb table, and some are missing; sequencing was by immunoSEQ multiplex PCR. Among some 2,500,000 clones listed, over 85% were seen once. The source of this sequence is a man aged 18 to 30 in good health. Some clones in this sample may be carry-over from other donors' samples. The V and J genes are TRBV7-3 and TRBJ2-5; TRBD2 might be the D (6 bases). The sequencing sample was made of naive CD4+ T cells from PBMCs. Subset meaning: CD45RA+ positively selected. This chain's CDR3 is CASSLRGDLETQYF. In DNA, the CDR3 is TGTGCCAGCAGCTTACGCGGGGATTTAGAGACCCAGTACTTC. The full variable domain, its missing parts supplied by reference TRBV7-3 and TRBJ2-5, is GAGVSQTPSNKVTEKGKYVELRCDPISGHTALYWYRQSLGQGPEFLIYFQGTGAADDSGLPNDRFFAVRPEGSVSTLKIQRTERGDSAVYLCASSLRGDLETQYFGPGTRLLVL.